This TCR beta chain came from a study of blood T cells in healthy people across ages. Points from the study as a whole: Both higher diversity and more naive CD4+ cells marked long-lived donors when set against aged donors.

With respect to this clonotype: Its target is not known.

Deletions cut 4 bases from V and 9 bases from J, with 13 bases between. Germline V gene sequence: CDR1 SQVTM, CDR2 ANQGSEA. This CDR3 is built from 12 residues. Sample-barcoded 5' priming and a J-beta primer mix drove a second PCR of roughly 6 to 12 cycles. TCRdb recomputed calls from the 5' RACE reads with MiXCR, one row per CDR3 protein. Of some 290,000 distinct CDR3 sequences listed, 25% to 30% are singletons. Sequenced: blood. The TCR comes from a woman between 65 and 79 years old in good health. This chain joins TRBV29-1 and TRBJ2-1; D might be TRBD2 (5 bases). The CDR3 sequence: CSVGTLGGEQFF. The CDR3 DNA reads as TGCAGCGTTGGGACTTTGGGCGGTGAGCAGTTCTTC.